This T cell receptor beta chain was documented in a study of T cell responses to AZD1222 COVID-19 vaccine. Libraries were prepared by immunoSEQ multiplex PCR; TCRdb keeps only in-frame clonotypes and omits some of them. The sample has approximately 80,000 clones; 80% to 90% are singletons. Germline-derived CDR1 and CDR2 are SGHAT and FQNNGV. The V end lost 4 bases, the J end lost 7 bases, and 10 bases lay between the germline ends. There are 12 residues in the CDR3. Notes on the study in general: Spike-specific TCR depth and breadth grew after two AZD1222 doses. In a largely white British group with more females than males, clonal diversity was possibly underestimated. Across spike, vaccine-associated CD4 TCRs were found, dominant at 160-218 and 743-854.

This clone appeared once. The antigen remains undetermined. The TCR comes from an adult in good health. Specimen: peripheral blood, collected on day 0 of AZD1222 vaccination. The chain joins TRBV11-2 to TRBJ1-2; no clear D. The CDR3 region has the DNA TGTGCCAGCAGCTCGGAGAGTCTTGGCTACACCTTC. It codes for CASSSESLGYTF.